The T cell receptor (beta chain) under discussion was sequenced for a study of blood T cells in healthy people across ages. Study-level information: Template switching retrieved approximately one barcoded beta molecule for each two T cells.

The study's findings and limits: Roughly linearly, TCR beta diversity per million T cells fell as age increased.

Each sample gave at least 6.5 million isolated PBMCs. Points on this clonotype: No antigen is known for it.

PCR was performed a second time for about 6 to 11 cycles using a sample-barcoded 5' primer and a J-beta primer mix. Each TCR beta cDNA got a 12-nucleotide random molecular identifier. TCRdb passed the 5' RACE reads through MiXCR, listing each CDR3 protein once. The sample has 1.5 million to 2 million distinct CDR3 sequences, roughly 28% seen once. Germline V gene lookup returns CDR1 MDHEN and CDR2 SYDVKM. The CDR3 contains 15 residues. The J segment lost 5 bases and the V segment lost 5 bases, leaving 9 bases of the junction unmatched. The sample comprised blood. The chain combines TRBV28 with TRBJ2-1; 7 bases match TRBD1. This receptor was taken from a woman aged 30 to 39 in good health. CDR3 residues: CASSTTGTVHNEQFF. The CDR3, as DNA: TGTGCCAGCAGTACGACCGGGACAGTCCACAATGAGCAGTTCTTC.